Below are 30 T cell receptor beta chains sequenced from a single sample in a study of blood T cells in healthy people across ages. Alongside a J-beta primer mix, a sample-barcoded 5' primer served in a second PCR lasting 7 to 11 cycles. TCRdb reprocessed the 5' RACE reads with MiXCR, giving one entry per CDR3 protein. The table lists roughly 680,000 distinct CDR3 sequences, roughly 21% of them singletons. Sequenced material: blood. These receptors were taken from a man aged 65 to 79 in good health.

The V and J genes are TRBV20-1 and TRBJ2-1, with TRBD2 matching over 8 bases. Germline V CDR1 and CDR2: DFQATT, SNEGSKA (reference sequence). The CDR3 extends over 16 amino acids. In nucleotides, the CDR3 is TGCAGCGTAGCGGCCCATGGGACTAGTTACGGCCATGAGCAGTTCTTC. It is translated as CSVAAHGTSYGHEQFF.

The chain has TRBV7-9 and TRBJ2-7, with 7 positions matching TRBD1. V lost 5 bases and J lost 7; bases outside the gene matches: 5. Germline V CDR1 and CDR2: SEHNR, FQNEAQ (reference sequence). This CDR3 is built from 12 residues. The CDR3: CASSQTGSEQYF. The CDR3 DNA is TGTGCCAGCAGCCAGACAGGGAGTGAGCAGTACTTC.

In this sample, this clonotype turned up many times. The J gene is TRBJ2-7, the V gene TRBV4-1; TRBD1 agrees at 9 bases. CDR1 MGHRA and CDR2 YSYEKL come from the germline V gene. This CDR3 contains 14 residues. The V gene end was trimmed by 4 bases and the J gene end by 5 bases; junction bases not matched to a gene: 6. Written as DNA, the CDR3 is TGCGCCAGCAGCCGGGGACAGGGTTCCAACGAGCAGTACTTC. Translating it yields CASSRGQGSNEQYF.

This clonotype was counted at least ten times. The gene calls are TRBV12-2 and TRBJ2-1; the DNA was not used to check the table's D call, TRBD2. TRBV12-2 is marked as a pseudogene. This CDR3 is built from 15 residues. CDR3 loop: CASRLRTSGNNEQFF. Written as DNA, the CDR3 is TGTGCAAGTCGCTTACGGACTAGCGGGAACAATGAGCAGTTCTTC.

This clonotype showed up just a few times. The gene calls are TRBV20-1 and TRBJ2-3; no reliable D call. Germline assignment: CDR1 DFQATT and CDR2 SNEGSKA (reference sequence). V lost 6 bases, J lost 7 bases, and 23 bases lay in between. The length of the CDR3 is 15 residues. The CDR3 DNA follows: TGCAGTGCGGTCTCTTGGACCGAATACAGATATACGCAGTATTTT. Residues: CSAVSWTEYRYTQYF.

V gene TRBV7-9 combines with J gene TRBJ1-1, with 9 bases matching TRBD1. CDR3 size: 15 residues. Germline values: CDR1 SEHNR, CDR2 FQNEAQ (reference sequence). V gave up 5 bases and J gave up 2 bases; unmatched junction bases: 6. In nucleotides, the CDR3 is TGTGCCAGCAGCCCCCGACAGGGGGGCAACACTGAAGCTTTCTTT. Its translation is CASSPRQGGNTEAFF.

Comments on this clonotype: With a much larger clone just one base away, this may be a read error. The rearrangement uses TRBV5-6 and TRBJ2-4; the match to TRBD2 covers 10 bases. V lost 0 bases and J lost 9; bases outside the gene matches: 9. The germline CDR1 and CDR2 sequences are SGHDT and YYEEEE. CDR3 length equals 16 residues. The CDR3 spells CASSLVPSGGSGIQYF. The CDR3 DNA is TGTGCCAGCAGCTTGGTACCTAGCGGGGGTTCTGGCATTCAGTACTTC. The variable domain in full, completed from reference TRBV5-6 and TRBJ2-4, reads DAGVTQSPTHLIKTRGQQVTLRCSPKSGHDTVSWYQQALGQGPQFIFQYYEEEERQRGNFPDRFSGHQFPNYSSELNVNALLLGDSALYLCASSLVPSGGSGIQYFGAGTRLSVL.

This clonotype was found many times. The rearrangement joins TRBV13 to TRBJ1-1, with 8 positions matching TRBD1. The CDR3 is made up of 12 amino acids. The V gene end was trimmed by 6 bases and the J gene end by 6 bases; junction bases not matched to a gene: 3. The germline V gene encodes CDR1 PRHDT and CDR2 FYEKMQ (reference sequence). The CDR3 nucleotides read TGTGCCAGCAGGATGACAGGGGCTGAAGCTTTCTTT. This gives the protein CASRMTGAEAFF. Supplemented by reference TRBV13 and TRBJ1-1, the full variable domain reads AAGVIQSPRHLIKEKRETATLKCYPIPRHDTVYWYQQGPGQDPQFLISFYEKMQSDKGSIPDRFSAQQFSDYHSELNMSSLELGDSALYFCASRMTGAEAFFGQGTRLTVV.

V usage is TRBV12-3 or TRBV12-4 and J usage is TRBJ2-3; no firm D call. CDR3 length equals 13 residues. V shed 5 bases and J shed 0 bases, with 6 bases lying between them. CDR3 DNA: TGTGCCAGCAGTGCACAGAGCACAGATACGCAGTATTTT. Its protein is CASSAQSTDTQYF.

This clonotype was seen more than once but under ten times. V usage is TRBV25-1 and J usage is TRBJ2-5; TRBD1 aligns across 8 bases. Germline trimming cut 1 base from V and 1 base from J; bases unmatched to any gene: 5. The germline gives CDR1 MGHDK, CDR2 SYGVNS. The CDR3 extends over 16 amino acids. CDR3 loop: CASSESLDRVQETQYF. CDR3 DNA: TGTGCCAGCAGTGAATCGTTGGACAGGGTCCAAGAGACCCAGTACTTC.

This clonotype was detected only a few times. The V call is TRBV3-1, the J call TRBJ2-3, with 11 bases that match TRBD2. There are 16 residues in the CDR3. Germline CDR1 LGHDT, CDR2 YNNKEL (reference sequence). V gave up 4 bases and J gave up 4 bases; unmatched junction bases: 7. The CDR3 region is CASSRDSGRASDTQYF. The CDR3 DNA reads TGTGCCAGCAGCCGAGATAGCGGGAGGGCCTCAGATACGCAGTATTTT.

This clonotype was detected only a few times. The V gene is TRBV29-1, the J gene TRBJ2-6; D is uncertain. V gave up 6 bases and J gave up 0 bases, with 12 bases separating them. Germline assignment: CDR1 SQVTM and CDR2 ANQGSEA. There are 15 residues in the CDR3. The CDR3 DNA is TGCAGCGTGCCCGACGGTAACTCTGGGGCCAACGTCCTGACTTTC. Its protein is CSVPDGNSGANVLTF. Combining the CDR3 with reference TRBV29-1 and TRBJ2-6 gives the whole variable domain SAVISQKPSRDICQRGTSLTIQCQVDSQVTMMFWYRQQPGQSLTLIATANQGSEATYESGFVIDKFPISRPNLTFSTLTVSNMSPEDSSIYLCSVPDGNSGANVLTFGAGSRLTVL.

This clonotype was detected only a few times. V is TRBV6-2 or TRBV6-3 and J is TRBJ2-7, with 9 bases fitting TRBD2. Germline CDR1 reads MNHEY; CDR2 reads SVGEGT. The V segment lost 2 bases and the J segment 0 bases; nucleotides outside the gene matches: 2. This CDR3 is built from 15 residues. This CDR3 is CASSYVTSGSYEQYF. In DNA form, the CDR3 reads TGTGCCAGCAGTTACGTGACTAGCGGCTCCTACGAGCAGTACTTC.

The chain carries TRBV5-1 and TRBJ2-6; D tentatively reads TRBD1 or TRBD2 (5 bases each). CDR3 length: 15 residues. Germline loops: CDR1 SGHRS, CDR2 YFSETQ. The germline V and J ends were trimmed by 4 bases and 7 bases, with 15 bases remaining between them. Here the CDR3 reads CASSQYPGRANVLTF. The CDR3 DNA follows: TGCGCCAGCAGCCAGTACCCGGGGCGAGCCAACGTCCTGACTTTC.

This clonotype was seen a handful of times. This chain links TRBV14 with TRBJ1-1, with a tentative D call TRBD1 (5 bases). V was clipped by 5 bases and J by 4 bases, with 8 bases between them. Germline V gives CDR1 SGHDN, CDR2 FVKESK. The CDR3 has 12 residues. The CDR3, as DNA: TGTGCCAGCAGCGCGACAGCCACTGAAGCTTTCTTT. This translates into CASSATATEAFF.

The DNA of the CDR3 is TGTGCCAGCAGTGAGGGGCCCGGGGAGCTGTTTTTT. Translated, it gives CASSEGPGELFF. The chain uses TRBV6-1 and TRBJ2-2, with D possibly being TRBD1 (5 bases). V gave up 3 bases and J gave up 6 bases, with 5 bases separating them. The CDR3 length is 12 residues. Germline CDR1 MNHNS, CDR2 SASEGT.

The chain has TRBV14 and TRBJ1-1, with D possibly being TRBD1 (5 bases). V shed 3 bases and J shed 5 bases, with 13 bases lying between them. The length of the CDR3 is 14 residues. Germline CDR1 is SGHDN and CDR2 is FVKESK. CDR3 coding DNA: TGTGCCAGCAGCCATCGAGGGGAGTGGACTGAAGCTTTCTTT. Amino acid sequence: CASSHRGEWTEAFF.

This clonotype appeared many times. This chain uses TRBV5-5 with TRBJ1-2; D ambiguous. The germline V and J ends were trimmed by 1 base and 6 bases, with 16 bases remaining between them. The germline V gene has CDR1 SGHKS and CDR2 YYEKEE (reference sequence). CDR3 length: 15 amino acids. The CDR3 reads CASSLYSGLGDGYTF. CDR3 nucleotides: TGTGCCAGCAGCTTGTATTCCGGCCTTGGGGATGGCTACACCTTC.

The table lists this clonotype with a few counts. The rearrangement links TRBV20-1 to TRBJ1-3, with a tentative D call TRBD1 (5 bases). Looked up from germline, CDR1 is DFQATT and CDR2 is SNEGSKA (reference sequence). The germline V and J ends were trimmed by 6 bases and 2 bases, with 17 bases remaining between them. The CDR3 loop spans 15 amino acids. This CDR3 reads CSAVGRGEAGNTIYF. In DNA, the CDR3 is TGCAGTGCAGTGGGACGGGGGGAGGCTGGAAACACCATATATTTT.

As for this clonotype: At one end, the junction sequence differs from germline, possibly due to a read error. The chain carries TRBV6-5 and TRBJ1-4; 8 bases match TRBD1. This CDR3 spans 12 amino acids. Germline V CDR1 and CDR2: MNHEY, SVGAGI. The CDR3 DNA sequence: TGTGCCAGCGGACAGGGATTTGAAAAACCGTTTTTT. Amino acids: CASGQGFEKPFF.

The chain carries TRBV20-1 and TRBJ2-1, with D possibly being TRBD1 or TRBD2 (5 bases each). The end of the DNA aligns better with TRBJ2-5, so the J call may be wrong. This CDR3 is 15 amino acids long. Germline V CDR1 and CDR2: DFQATT, SNEGSKA (reference sequence). The CDR3 region has the DNA TGCAGTGCTAGAGATATCTACAGAGGGGTGGAGACCCAGTACTTC. Its protein is CSARDIYRGVETQYF.

This clonotype was observed a handful of times. This chain uses TRBV5-1 with TRBJ2-5; no clear D gene. CDR3 size: 12 residues. V was pared by 0 bases and J by 5 bases, with 5 bases between. Germline CDR1 is SGHRS and CDR2 is YFSETQ. The CDR3 loop is CASSLEWETQYF. DNA for the CDR3: TGCGCCAGCAGCTTGGAATGGGAGACCCAGTACTTC. The entire variable domain, with the rest obtained from reference TRBV5-1 and TRBJ2-5, is as follows: KAGVTQTPRYLIKTRGQQVTLSCSPISGHRSVSWYQQTPGQGLQFLFEYFSETQRNKGNFPGRFSGRQFSNSRSEMNVSTLELGDSALYLCASSLEWETQYFGPGTRLLVL.

The chain recombines TRBV20-1 with TRBJ2-7; 13 positions agree with TRBD2. The CDR3 is made up of 17 amino acids. Germline values: CDR1 DFQATT, CDR2 SNEGSKA (reference sequence). V lost 3 bases, J lost 4 bases, and 12 bases stayed unmatched. CDR3 in DNA: TGCAGTGCTAGCCAGGGACTAGCGGGATTTGAATGGTACGAGCAGTACTTC. This codes for CSASQGLAGFEWYEQYF.

The chain recombines TRBV20-1 with TRBJ1-4, with a tentative D call TRBD1 (5 bases). The length of the CDR3 is 14 residues. Germline V gene sequence: CDR1 DFQATT, CDR2 SNEGSKA (reference sequence). V lost 6 bases and J 7 bases, leaving 18 bases between the germline ends. The CDR3 coding sequence is TGCAGTGCCGACTCGACGGGACTGGGTGAAAAACTGTTTTTT. Amino acids: CSADSTGLGEKLFF.

The table lists this clonotype with a count of one. The rearrangement links TRBV28 to TRBJ2-3, with D possibly matching TRBD2 (6 bases). The V gene lost 1 base and the J gene lost 3 bases, with 17 bases spanning the gap. Germline V gives CDR1 MDHEN, CDR2 SYDVKM. The CDR3 is 17 amino acids. CDR3 sequence: CASSLLVGGRVTDTQYF. CDR3 DNA sequence: TGTGCCAGCAGTTTATTAGTGGGGGGAAGAGTTACAGATACGCAGTATTTT.

The sample holds many counts of this clonotype. This rearrangement joins TRBV6-2 or TRBV6-3 to TRBJ2-5; no definite D call. In germline, CDR1 is MNHEY, CDR2 SVGEGT. Trimming removed 5 bases from V and 0 bases from J, with 16 bases in between. This CDR3 is 16 amino acids long. Here the CDR3 DNA reads TGTGCCAGCAGTGCCGTGGCGCCCATGTACCAAGAGACCCAGTACTTC. Its translation: CASSAVAPMYQETQYF.

This clonotype was picked up a small number of times. The chain links TRBV10-3 to TRBJ2-6, with 12 bases fitting TRBD2. This CDR3 region has 19 residues. V was clipped by 0 bases and J by 0 bases; unmatched bases: 3. The germline gives CDR1 ENHRY, CDR2 SYGVKD. The CDR3 DNA reads as TGTGCCATCAGTGAGTCCCCGACTAGCGGGAGCTCTGGGGCCAACGTCCTGACTTTC. Protein: CAISESPTSGSSGANVLTF.

V gene TRBV25-1 combines with J gene TRBJ1-5; D gene unclear. Trimming left V 2 bases short and J 0 bases short, with 2 bases between. CDR1 and CDR2 (germline): MGHDK, SYGVNS. This CDR3 contains 13 residues. This CDR3 is CASSEVSNQPQHF. CDR3 in DNA: TGTGCCAGCAGTGAAGTTAGCAATCAGCCCCAGCATTTT.

In its sample, this clonotype was seen a few times. The V gene is TRBV29-1, the J gene TRBJ2-7; D is unresolved. Trimming stripped 7 bases from V and 3 bases from J, with 7 bases between. Germline loops: CDR1 SQVTM, CDR2 ANQGSEA. This CDR3 comprises 10 residues. The CDR3 loop reads CSAWDYEQYF. The DNA of the CDR3 is TGCAGCGCCTGGGACTACGAGCAGTACTTC.

There are a few counts of this clonotype. The chain uses TRBV20-1 and TRBJ1-5, with D possibly being TRBD1 (5 bases). Trimming stripped 6 bases from V and 0 bases from J, with 15 bases between. CDR1 is DFQATT and CDR2 is SNEGSKA in the germline V gene (reference sequence). The CDR3 is 15 amino acids. DNA for the CDR3: TGCAGTGCCCGCACCGCGGGGGTTAGCAATCAGCCCCAGCATTTT. It translates to CSARTAGVSNQPQHF.